This is a list of T cell receptor beta chains from one sample in a study of cytomegalovirus exposure and HLA in healthy donors. Assay used: immunoSEQ multiplex PCR; TCRdb lists only in-frame clones, some missing. The sample lists 100,000 to 120,000 clones, 60% to 80% occurring once. Sequenced material: PBMCs. The receptors derive from a woman aged 40 to 49 in good health and CMV-seropositive. CDR3s include the opening cysteine and the closing phenylalanine or tryptophan. A D gene is named only where the DNA matches it firmly. Only some rows state a clone size, as once, few, many or a class for expanded clones.

TRBD1	TRBV6-5	TRBJ1-2	.	TGTGCCAGCAGACGTCCCGGGACAGGGTCCTATGGCTACACCTTC	CASRRPGTGSYGYTF
.	TRBV9	TRBJ1-3	.	TGTGCCAGCAGCGTAGGCAGGGAGGCTGGAAACACCATATATTTT	CASSVGREAGNTIYF
.	TRBV7-8	TRBJ1-4	.	TGTGCCAGCAGCTTATGGAGGAGGCCTCCCTCCGTGGCTAATGAAAAACTGTTTTTT	CASSLWRRPPSVANEKLFF
TRBD1	TRBV6-1	TRBJ1-1	few	TGTGCCAGCAGTGCTAGGACAGGCCTTAACACTGAAGCTTTCTTT	CASSARTGLNTEAFF
TRBD1	TRBV2	TRBJ1-1	.	TGTGCCAGCGATGGACAGGGGAACACTGAAGCTTTCTTT	CASDGQGNTEAFF
.	TRBV11-2	TRBJ2-1	.	TGTGCCAGCAGCTTAGATTCGGGGATCTACAATGAGCAGTTCTTC	CASSLDSGIYNEQFF
.	TRBV29-1	TRBJ2-2	.	TGCAGCGTTGAAGATCGTTTGGCACAGGTGAACACCGGGGAGCTGTTTTTT	CSVEDRLAQVNTGELFF
.	TRBV7-9	TRBJ2-3	.	TGTGCCAGCAGCGACAGGTTACCAGATACGCAGTATTTT	CASSDRLPDTQYF
.	TRBV25-1	TRBJ2-7	.	TGTGCCAGCAGCCCACCCCCAGACAGGCCCTACGAGCAGTACTTC	CASSPPPDRPYEQYF
.	TRBV5-4	TRBJ2-1	.	TGTGCCAGCAGCTTGCCCACCTTGGGTCGGGAGAGTAGTGAGCAGTTCTTC	CASSLPTLGRESSEQFF
TRBD2	TRBV7-2	TRBJ2-7	few	TGTGCCAGCAGCTTATCCAGCGGGAGGGAGCAGTACTTC	CASSLSSGREQYF
.	TRBV7-6	TRBJ2-7	.	TGTGCCAGCAGCGAAACTCGGGGGGCGAACGAGCAGTACTTC	CASSETRGANEQYF
.	TRBV5-1	TRBJ2-3	.	TGCGCCAGCAGCCCGGAGGGGGAGGGCCCTTCAGATACGCAGTATTTT	CASSPEGEGPSDTQYF
.	TRBV19	TRBJ1-1	.	TGTGCCAGTAGTGGGGTCAGGGGAAGGAACACTGAAGCTTTCTTT	CASSGVRGRNTEAFF
TRBD1	TRBV5-8	TRBJ1-6	.	TGTGCCAGCAGTCGTACAGGGGCCTATTCACCCCTCCACTTT	CASSRTGAYSPLHF
.	TRBV6-5	TRBJ1-6	few	TGTGCCAGCAGAGGGGGACGAGGGAATTCACCCCTCCACTTT	CASRGGRGNSPLHF
.	TRBV21-1	TRBJ2-7	.	TGTGCCAGCAGCAAAGTTGTCCCGGTGGCCTACGAGCAGTACTTC	CASSKVVPVAYEQYF
TRBD1	TRBV2	TRBJ2-7	once	TGTGCCAGCCGTCTGCTACCGGGACAGGGGGATTACGAGCAGTACTTC	CASRLLPGQGDYEQYF
.	TRBV11-2	TRBJ1-4	.	TGTGCCAGCAGCCCTGGGGGAGGGGACGGTGAAAAACTGTTTTTT	CASSPGGGDGEKLFF
.	TRBV18	TRBJ1-1	.	TGTGCCAGCTCACCACCGAGTTCCCGAGTTACTGAAGCTTTCTTT	CASSPPSSRVTEAFF
TRBD2	TRBV19	TRBJ2-3	.	TGTGCCAGTAGTTCCCCTAGGGACGGGAGGATGTCAGATACGCAGTATTTT	CASSSPRDGRMSDTQYF
.	TRBV18	TRBJ2-1	.	TGTGCCAGCTCACCGAACGGGGTGCGGGAACAGGAAAACAATGAGCAGTTCTTC	CASSPNGVREQENNEQFF
TRBD2	TRBV5-1	TRBJ2-1	.	TGCGCCAGCAGCTTGGGGTTAGCGGGAGGGATCCACAATGAGCAGTTCTTC	CASSLGLAGGIHNEQFF
.	TRBV11-2	TRBJ2-1	few	TGTGCCAGCAGACTGGGCAGCGGTACCTACAATGAGCAGTTCTTC	CASRLGSGTYNEQFF
.	TRBV5-1	TRBJ1-3	.	TGCGCCAGCAGCTTGGGGGCCGCTGGAAACACCATATATTTT	CASSLGAAGNTIYF
.	TRBV2	TRBJ1-2	.	TGTGCCAGCAGTTATGTTCATGGCTACACCTTC	CASSYVHGYTF
TRBD2	TRBV2	TRBJ2-2	once	TGTGCCACGACTAGCGGAAGGACCGCCGGGGAGCTGTTTTTT	CATTSGRTAGELFF
TRBD1	TRBV2	TRBJ2-7	.	TGTGCCAGCAGTTATTCCGGGACAGGGGATTTCGAGCAGTACTTC	CASSYSGTGDFEQYF
.	TRBV19	TRBJ2-6	once	TGTGCCAGTAGCAGAAACAGGAACTCTGGGGCCAACGTCCTGACTTTC	CASSRNRNSGANVLTF
.	TRBV27	TRBJ2-7	.	TGTGCCAGCAGCGACGCGGACTTCTCCTACGAGCAGTACTTC	CASSDADFSYEQYF
.	TRBV7-9	TRBJ2-5	.	TGTGCCAGCAGCTCGACTAGAATGGAGACCCAGTACTTC	CASSSTRMETQYF
TRBD1	TRBV4-1	TRBJ1-3	.	TGCGCCAGCAGCCACGTAGGCAGGGGGCCTGGAAACACCATATATTTT	CASSHVGRGPGNTIYF
.	TRBV19	TRBJ2-3	.	TGTGCCAGTAGAAACGGACAGAGCACAGATACGCAGTATTTT	CASRNGQSTDTQYF
.	TRBV28	TRBJ2-7	.	TGTGCCAGCAGCCTGAGGGAATACGAGCAGTACTTC	CASSLREYEQYF
TRBD1	TRBV7-2	TRBJ1-6	.	TGTGCCAGCAGCTTGACAGGGTATAATTCACCCCTCCACTTT	CASSLTGYNSPLHF
TRBD1	TRBV27	TRBJ1-2	.	TGTGCCAGCAGACAAATCGGGACAGTCTATGGCTACACCTTC	CASRQIGTVYGYTF
TRBD2	TRBV18	TRBJ2-3	.	TGTGCCAGCTCAGGTGGCGGGGGGCATGGAGATACGCAGTATTTT	CASSGGGGHGDTQYF
TRBD1	TRBV29-1	TRBJ1-1	.	TGCAGCGTTGTCCCCGACAGGGGGACTGAAGCTTTCTTT	CSVVPDRGTEAFF
TRBD1	TRBV28	TRBJ1-5	.	TGTGCCAGCAGTTTATACCGCCGACGACAGGGACCTCCCAATCAGCCCCAGCATTTT	CASSLYRRRQGPPNQPQHF
TRBD1	TRBV6-1	TRBJ1-2	few	TGTGCCAGCAGGAATACTCCGGGACAGTATGGCTACACCTTC	CASRNTPGQYGYTF
TRBD2	TRBV28	TRBJ2-7	.	TGTGCCAGCTCTCCTAGCGGGTTCTACGAGCAGTACTTC	CASSPSGFYEQYF
.	TRBV19	TRBJ2-7	.	TGTGCCAGTAGTATAGTGTGGGGGGAGTGGTCCTACGAGCAGTACTTC	CASSIVWGEWSYEQYF
.	TRBV5-1	TRBJ1-1	.	TGCGCCAGCAGCTTAACCGGGACATATATGAACACTGAAGCTTTCTTT	CASSLTGTYMNTEAFF
.	TRBV5-1	TRBJ1-4	.	TGCGCCAGCAGCTCGGGACTCCTTAATGAAAAACTGTTTTTT	CASSSGLLNEKLFF
TRBD1	TRBV10-3	TRBJ2-4	.	TGTGCCATCAGGGAGGACAGGGAGACCACCAAAAACATTCAGTACTTC	CAIREDRETTKNIQYF
.	TRBV5-1	TRBJ1-2	.	TGCGCCAGCAGGAGTGACATAGGCTCTGGCTACACCTTC	CASRSDIGSGYTF
TRBD1	TRBV19	TRBJ1-2	few	TGTGCCAGTAGTCCACAGCAGGGGGCGCGAGGCTACACCTTC	CASSPQQGARGYTF
.	TRBV4-3	TRBJ2-3	once	TGCGCCAGCAGCCAAGATTGGGCAGGGGTCCTTTTTGATACGCAGTATTTT	CASSQDWAGVLFDTQYF
TRBD2	TRBV6-5	TRBJ2-3	.	TGTGCCAGCAGTTCAACCCGGGGGGGACCATTAGATACGCAGTATTTT	CASSSTRGGPLDTQYF
TRBD1	TRBV6-5	TRBJ2-7	.	TGTGCCAGTAGGACAGGGTCCTCCTACGAGCAGTACTTC	CASRTGSSYEQYF
.	TRBV9	TRBJ2-1	.	TGTGCCAGCAGCGTAGATCAGGGTGAGCAGTTCTTC	CASSVDQGEQFF
.	TRBV7-2	TRBJ2-5	few	TGTGCCAGCAGCTCTTTAGTGGAAGAGACCCAGTACTTC	CASSSLVEETQYF
.	TRBV11-2	TRBJ2-1	.	TGTGCCAGCAGCCCATCGGCGTCTAGTCATGAGCAGTTCTTC	CASSPSASSHEQFF
TRBD1	TRBV7-9	TRBJ2-1	few	TGTGCCAGCGACGTCCAGGGGGCTTGGAATGAGCAGTTCTTC	CASDVQGAWNEQFF
TRBD1	TRBV7-8	TRBJ1-2	.	TGTGCCAGCAGCTTTCAGGGGGACTATGGCTACACCTTC	CASSFQGDYGYTF
TRBD1	TRBV11-2	TRBJ1-3	.	TGTGCCAGCAGCAACAGGGGTCCGTCCTCTGGAAACACCATATATTTT	CASSNRGPSSGNTIYF
.	TRBV6-5	TRBJ2-5	.	TGTGCCAGCAGTTCCTCTATAAACCAAGAGACCCAGTACTTC	CASSSSINQETQYF